This T cell receptor beta chain was sequenced during a study of shared clonotypes between healthy human individuals. At the level of the study: Per donor, three plates held CD4 naive cells, three held CD4 memory, two held CD8 naive and one held CD8 memory. Study conclusions and caveats: Few donors limited the genetic and exposure-history diversity represented. The sharing of 5% to 6.5% of naive CD4 clonotypes was seen across a handful of donors.

The V gene's germline CDR1 is SGHNT and CDR2 YYREEE (reference sequence). The CDR3 is 16 residues long. The germline V and J ends were trimmed by 2 bases and 2 bases, with 14 bases remaining between them. Negatively enriched CD4+ T cells were divided by CD45RA into naive and memory. Clones were read by immunoSEQ multiplex PCR, and TCRdb kept only the in-frame ones, dropping some. This table has more than 2,000,000 clones, more than 80% appearing once. To note about this clone: Its antigen remains unidentified.

Material: naive CD4+ T cells from PBMCs. Subset here: CD45RA+ positively selected. The clonotype originates from a young man in good health. Some clones in this sample may be carry-over from other donors' samples. This chain links TRBV5-4 with TRBJ1-3; D possibly corresponds to TRBD1 (5 bases). DNA of the CDR3: TGTGCCAGCAGCTTTCAGGGAGGCTTTACTGGAAACACCATATATTTT. Its protein product is CASSFQGGFTGNTIYF.